This T cell receptor (beta chain) was identified in a study of long-term antiretroviral therapy in people with HIV. The assay used was immunoSEQ (version v3.0), run at survey level. Sequenced by immunoSEQ multiplex PCR; TCRdb stores in-frame clones only, minus some. The sample contains over 35,000 clones, about 95% of which appear only once. Regarding the study as a whole: Spans of CDR3 length were tighter for HIV repertoires than for controls. All blood samples came from the years 2004 to 2017, possibly under older ART regimens. Increased diversity was seen after ART, yet it remained lower than in transplant donor controls.

As for this clone: Its antigen is not identified.

Trimming cost V 0 bases and J 3 bases, with 15 bases left between them. CDR1 MNHEY and CDR2 SMNVEV come from the germline V gene (reference sequence). This CDR3 contains 16 residues. Per donor, at least one pre-ART and at least two post-ART PBMC samples were obtained. The clonotype was recovered from a man aged 30 to 39 with HIV. The starting material was unsorted PBMCs, obtained around 9.2 years after starting antiretroviral therapy. This chain connects TRBV27 to TRBJ2-7; D is unclear. CDR3 sequence: CASSLSPGSSNYEQYF. The CDR3 DNA reads as TGTGCCAGCAGTTTATCCCCGGGCTCCTCGAACTACGAGCAGTACTTC.